A selection of T cell receptor beta chains follows, all from one sample in a study of early T cells in non-severe SARS-CoV-2 infection. TCRdb reprocessed the 5' RACE reads via MiXCR and lists one record per CDR3 protein. The sample lists tens of thousands of distinct CDR3 sequences; more than 8.5% were seen once. Material: whole blood. These receptors all stem from an adult who was a healthcare worker with PCR-confirmed SARS-CoV-2 infection or an uninfected control (not recorded which). CDR3s include the opening cysteine and the closing phenylalanine or tryptophan. Each record gives: V gene, J gene, D gene, clone size, CDR3 protein, CDR3 DNA. A D gene is named only where the DNA matches it firmly. A clone size is listed for some rows: how often the clone was seen (once, few, many), or a class if it is expanded.

>TRBV4-1|TRBJ2-7|TRBD1|medium-sized
CASSQDGTGRNEQYF
TGCGCCAGCAGCCAAGATGGGACAGGTCGAAACGAGCAGTACTTC
>TRBV12-3/TRBV12-4|TRBJ2-3|.|few
CASSLGGREDTQYF
TGTGCCAGCAGTTTAGGTGGAAGAGAGGATACGCAGTATTTT
>TRBV28|TRBJ2-1|.|.
CASRARVRQFYEQFF
TGTGCCAGCAGAGCCCGCGTCCGGCAATTTTATGAGCAGTTCTTC
>TRBV7-2|TRBJ2-7|.|few
CASSFLAGVSYEQYF
TGTGCCAGCAGCTTCCTTGCCGGGGTCTCCTACGAGCAGTACTTC
>TRBV20-1|TRBJ2-7|.|.
CSASLPGAYEQYF
TGCAGTGCTAGTCTTCCGGGGGCCTACGAGCAGTACTTC
>TRBV4-1|TRBJ2-1|.|many
CASSQDHGTYNEQFF
TGCGCCAGCAGCCAAGACCATGGTACCTACAATGAGCAGTTCTTC
>TRBV29-1|TRBJ2-1|.|few
CSVLFVREEQFF
TGCAGCGTCCTCTTCGTTAGGGAGGAGCAGTTCTTC
>TRBV28|TRBJ1-1|TRBD1|.
CASSLPGQSTEAFF
TGTGCCAGCAGTTTACCGGGACAGAGCACTGAAGCTTTCTTT
>TRBV7-9|TRBJ2-1|TRBD2|many
CASSATSGSSYNEQFF
TGTGCCAGCAGCGCCACTAGCGGGAGTTCCTACAATGAGCAGTTCTTC
>TRBV7-2|TRBJ1-5|.|many
CASSLFLGQPQHF
TGTGCCAGCAGCTTATTCTTGGGTCAGCCCCAGCATTTT
>TRBV9|TRBJ2-2|TRBD2|.
CASSELAANTGELFF
TGTGCCAGCAGCGAGCTAGCGGCGAACACCGGGGAGCTGTTTTTT
>TRBV7-6|TRBJ2-3|.|few
CASSLAGVPRTDTQYF
TGTGCCAGCAGCTTAGCTGGGGTCCCCCGCACAGATACGCAGTATTTT
>TRBV7-8|TRBJ2-3|.|many
CASSLNRFTDTQYF
TGTGCCAGCAGCTTAAACAGGTTCACAGATACGCAGTATTTT
>TRBV7-2|TRBJ1-4|TRBD1|many
CASSLGDRNNEKLFF
TGTGCCAGCAGCTTAGGGGACAGGAATAATGAAAAACTGTTTTTT
>TRBV5-1|TRBJ1-1|.|many
CASRNGADNTEAFF
TGCGCCAGCAGAAATGGGGCCGATAACACTGAAGCTTTCTTT
>TRBV6-2/TRBV6-3|TRBJ1-5|TRBD1|.
CASRRDSPSNQPQHF
TGTGCCAGCAGAAGGGACAGTCCTAGCAATCAGCCCCAGCATTTT
>TRBV28|TRBJ1-1|.|many
CASSGTLGTEAFF
TGTGCCAGCAGCGGGACACTGGGCACTGAAGCTTTCTTT
>TRBV27|TRBJ2-1|TRBD2|many
CASSQLSGLAGFLQFF
TGTGCCAGCAGCCAACTCTCAGGACTAGCGGGTTTTCTCCAGTTCTTC
>TRBV25-1|TRBJ1-2|TRBD1|many
CASSDRTGGVYGYTF
TGTGCCAGCAGTGACCGGACAGGGGGCGTTTATGGCTACACCTTC
>TRBV4-3|TRBJ2-2|.|.
CASSQALPVGELFF
TGCGCCAGCAGCCAAGCCCTACCGGTCGGGGAGCTGTTTTTT
>TRBV6-1|TRBJ2-1|.|.
CASSGYRDNEQFF
TGTGCCAGCAGTGGATACAGAGACAATGAGCAGTTCTTC
>TRBV20-1|TRBJ2-1|TRBD2|few
CSASLSLAGASYNEQFF
TGCAGTGCTAGTTTATCGTTAGCGGGAGCGTCCTACAATGAGCAGTTCTTC